These 23 T cell receptor beta chains share one sample of origin, sequenced in a study of blood T cell repertoires in COVID-19. The data were produced by immunoSEQ multiplex PCR, yet TCRdb's version contains in-frame clones alone and is incomplete. This table holds more than 60,000 clones, about 88% found once. Material: peripheral blood. These receptors were collected from a woman of 80 years or more with active or convalescent COVID-19.

The V call is TRBV30, the J call TRBJ1-6; D is perhaps TRBD1 (5 bases). V dropped 0 bases and J dropped 4 bases, with 13 bases sitting between them. The CDR3 is 16 amino acids. Germline lookup yields CDR1 GTSNPN and CDR2 SVGIG (reference sequence). CDR3 DNA: TGTGCCTGGAGTGTTAAGGGGAGGGGATATAATTCACCCCTCCACTTT. It yields the protein CAWSVKGRGYNSPLHF.

This clone has only one observation. This chain uses TRBV15 with TRBJ1-4, with 8 bases aligning to TRBD1. Germline loops: CDR1 LNHNV, CDR2 YYDKDF (reference sequence). The CDR3 runs to 14 residues. With V trimmed by 5 bases and J by 5 bases, 4 bases remained unmatched. CDR3 in amino acids: CATSSQGANEKLFF. CDR3 nucleotides: TGTGCCACCAGCTCCCAGGGGGCGAATGAAAAACTGTTTTTT.

This clone was recorded only once. V is TRBV20-1 and J is TRBJ2-1; 13 bases match TRBD2. CDR3 length: 20 amino acids. Looked up from germline, CDR1 is DFQATT and CDR2 is SNEGSKA (reference sequence). Unmatched junction bases numbered 16, after V lost 5 bases and J lost 0 bases. Written as DNA, the CDR3 is TGCAGTGCTTGTGGGGGACTAGCGGGGCGGGGGTTTAGCTCCTACAATGAGCAGTTCTTC. It encodes CSACGGLAGRGFSSYNEQFF.

The genes are TRBV7-3 and TRBJ1-5; perhaps TRBD1 as D (5 bases). Trimming removed 4 bases at V and 10 bases at J, with 14 bases between. The CDR3 extends over 13 amino acids. Looked up from germline, CDR1 is SGHTA and CDR2 is FQGTGA. The DNA of the CDR3 is TGTGCCAGCAGCTCCCTCGTGGGGCTTCCCCAGCATTTT. Residues: CASSSLVGLPQHF.

V is TRBV11-2 and J is TRBJ2-2; D is possibly TRBD2 (5 bases). Trimming cost V 7 bases and J 1 base, with 13 bases left between them. Per germline, CDR1 SGHAT and CDR2 FQNNGV. The CDR3 has 15 amino acids. The DNA of the CDR3 is TGTGCCAGCATCATCATCCGGGAGAACACCGGGGAGCTGTTTTTT. Its translation is CASIIIRENTGELFF.

The V call is TRBV7-9, the J call TRBJ1-4; no definite D call. CDR3 length: 15 residues. In germline, CDR1 is SEHNR, CDR2 FQNEAQ (reference sequence). V lost 5 bases and J 4 bases, leaving 14 bases between the germline ends. The CDR3 nucleotides read TGTGCCAGCAGCGCCGGGGAGGGATATAATGAAAAACTGTTTTTT. Translated: CASSAGEGYNEKLFF.

This clone was recorded only once. The chain joins TRBV19 to TRBJ1-5; tentatively, D is TRBD1 (5 bases). This CDR3 spans 18 amino acids. Germline V gene sequence: CDR1 LNHDA, CDR2 SQIVND (reference sequence). The V gene lost 5 bases and the J gene lost 2 bases, with 22 bases spanning the gap. CDR3 in amino acids: CASSLLRQITPRNQPQHF. The CDR3 DNA reads as TGTGCCAGTAGTCTCCTCCGACAGATAACTCCCCGCAATCAGCCCCAGCATTTT.

The V and J genes are TRBV5-4 and TRBJ2-2, with 9 bases fitting TRBD2. With V trimmed by 4 bases and J by 6 bases, 7 bases remained unmatched. From germline, CDR1 is SGHNT and CDR2 YYREEE (reference sequence). The CDR3 sequence is 15 residues long. The CDR3 loop is CASSTGLALAGELFF. In nucleotides, the CDR3 is TGTGCCAGCAGCACGGGACTAGCTTTGGCCGGGGAGCTGTTTTTT.

The chain employs TRBV28 and TRBJ1-2, with TRBD1 identical over 8 bases. Germline V gene data show CDR1 as MDHEN and CDR2 as SYDVKM. J gave up 4 bases and V 4 bases, and 14 bases lay outside the gene matches. CDR3 length equals 17 residues. Here the CDR3 DNA reads TGTGCCAGCAGTTCTTGGACAGGGTCGGAGTACGGCTATGGCTACACCTTC. It yields the protein CASSSWTGSEYGYGYTF.

This chain connects TRBV19 to TRBJ2-7; the D is unclear. The CDR3 sequence is 11 residues long. V was pared by 6 bases and J by 5 bases, with 8 bases between. Germline CDR1 LNHDA, CDR2 SQIVND (reference sequence). CDR3 nucleotide sequence: TGTGCCAGTAGGATATATAACGAGCAGTACTTC. Protein: CASRIYNEQYF.

In DNA, the CDR3 is TGTGCCAGCAGCTTAAGTCGCAGGGTCGATCAGCCCCAGCATTTT. This encodes CASSLSRRVDQPQHF. The chain couples TRBV5-6 to TRBJ1-5; weak D call: TRBD1 (5 bases). Trimming took off 2 bases at V and 5 bases at J, with 14 bases between the two ends. The germline V gene encodes CDR1 SGHDT and CDR2 YYEEEE. The CDR3 consists of 15 residues.

The rearrangement joins TRBV27 to TRBJ1-2; no firm D call. The V gene lost 6 bases and the J gene lost 4 bases, with 12 bases spanning the gap. Germline loops: CDR1 MNHEY, CDR2 SMNVEV (reference sequence). The CDR3 has 13 residues. The CDR3 here is CASSPSPGYGYTF. CDR3 DNA: TGTGCCAGCAGCCCTAGCCCGGGCTATGGCTACACCTTC.

This chain links TRBV6-6 with TRBJ1-2; no definite D call. Trimming left V 6 bases short and J 8 bases short, with 10 bases between. Germline CDR1 is MNHNY and CDR2 is SVGAGI (reference sequence). The CDR3 sequence is 11 residues long. CDR3 amino acids: CASSGWEGYTF. The DNA for the CDR3 is TGTGCCAGCAGCGGATGGGAGGGCTACACCTTC.

The chain links TRBV6-5 to TRBJ2-7; TRBD1 agrees at 8 bases. The CDR3 spans 14 residues. CDR1 MNHEY and CDR2 SVGAGI come from the germline V gene. Trimming removed 5 bases from V and 5 bases from J; junction bases left unmatched: 8. As DNA, the CDR3 is TGTGCCAGCAGTCCCGGTGACAGGGGAAACGAGCAGTACTTC. Translation: CASSPGDRGNEQYF.

The gene calls are TRBV7-9 and TRBJ1-5, with 7 bases fitting TRBD1. J was trimmed by 4 bases and V by 3 bases; bases with no gene match: 6. This CDR3 spans 15 amino acids. CDR1 and CDR2 (germline): SEHNR, FQNEAQ (reference sequence). The CDR3 region is CASSLTGQGNQPQHF. The DNA of the CDR3 is TGTGCCAGCAGCTTGACAGGGCAGGGTAATCAGCCCCAGCATTTT.

The rearrangement joins TRBV9 to TRBJ1-2, with D possibly being TRBD1 (5 bases). Germline lookup yields CDR1 SGDLS and CDR2 YYNGEE. Trimming left V 1 base short and J 8 bases short, with 12 bases between. The CDR3 length is 13 residues. CDR3 coding DNA: TGTGCCAGCAGCGTAACAGGCGAGAGGGGCTACACCTTC. Translating it yields CASSVTGERGYTF.

The chain combines TRBV5-4 with TRBJ2-1; D is undetermined. The CDR3 consists of 15 residues. From germline, CDR1 is SGHNT and CDR2 YYREEE (reference sequence). V gave up 4 bases and J gave up 4 bases, with 15 bases separating them. CDR3 bases: TGTGCCAGCAGCCAATGGCGGCCTATATACAATGAGCAGTTCTTC. It translates to CASSQWRPIYNEQFF. Based on the CDR3 plus reference TRBV5-4 and TRBJ2-1, the full variable domain is ETGVTQSPTHLIKTRGQQVTLRCSSQSGHNTVSWYQQALGQGPQFIFQYYREEENGRGNFPPRFSGLQFPNYSSELNVNALELDDSALYLCASSQWRPIYNEQFFGPGTRLTVL.

This sequence joins TRBV7-9 and TRBJ2-2; tentatively, D is TRBD2 (6 bases). The CDR3 is made up of 15 amino acids. CDR1 and CDR2 (germline): SEHNR, FQNEAQ (reference sequence). V shed 5 bases and J shed 4 bases, with 14 bases lying between them. CDR3 region: CASSAGLASTGELFF. DNA for the CDR3: TGTGCCAGCAGCGCTGGGCTAGCGAGCACCGGGGAGCTGTTTTTT.

The rearrangement uses TRBV19 and TRBJ2-7, with 9 bases aligning to TRBD1. The CDR3 is 17 residues long. The ends lost 5 bases at V and 5 bases at J; junction bases unmatched: 16. Germline CDR1 is LNHDA and CDR2 is SQIVND (reference sequence). The CDR3 region has the DNA TGTGCCAGTAGTCCAAATGGACAGGGGACGGGGATCAACGAGCAGTACTTC. Translating gives CASSPNGQGTGINEQYF.

Here the CDR3 reads CASSYRAGTGELFF. DNA of the CDR3: TGTGCCAGCAGCTACAGGGCAGGCACCGGGGAGCTGTTTTTT. V and J are TRBV7-9 and TRBJ2-2; D is possibly TRBD1 (6 bases). Germline CDR1 SEHNR, CDR2 FQNEAQ (reference sequence). V was clipped by 4 bases and J by 4 bases, with 10 bases between them. This CDR3 spans 14 amino acids.

V and J are TRBV28 and TRBJ1-6; D not certain. The CDR3 extends over 16 amino acids. The ends were cut back, 5 bases at V and 0 bases at J, with 11 bases in the middle. Looked up from germline, CDR1 is MDHEN and CDR2 is SYDVKM. CDR3 region: CASSQSLSSYNSPLHF. CDR3 bases: TGTGCCAGCAGTCAATCCCTAAGCTCCTATAATTCACCCCTCCACTTT.

This chain joins TRBV7-4 and TRBJ2-4; maybe TRBD1 (5 bases). The CDR3 contains 15 residues. The V and J ends lost 2 bases and 3 bases respectively, with 11 bases between them. Per the germline V gene, CDR1 is SGHVT and CDR2 is SQSDAQ. DNA for the CDR3: TGTGCCAGCAGCTTACCCAGGACAAACAAAAACATTCAGTACTTC. This sequence encodes CASSLPRTNKNIQYF.

The chain carries TRBV28 and TRBJ1-4; 8 positions agree with TRBD1. The CDR3 covers 15 residues. CDR1 and CDR2 from the germline V gene are MDHEN and SYDVKM. The V and J ends lost 1 base and 5 bases, in that order; junction bases with no gene match: 3. CDR3 DNA: TGTGCCAGCAGTTTATTCACAGGGGGAAATGAAAAACTGTTTTTT. Its protein is CASSLFTGGNEKLFF.